This T cell receptor (beta chain) was retrieved from a study of cytotoxic CD8 clonotypes in ibrutinib-treated CLL. Study summary: Response material was collected after a median approximately 11 months of treatment, range 6 to 36. Study-level results: Public clonotypes were seen rarely and were contracted or stable on treatment. Patients had baseline clonality above age-matched healthy donors, and this clonality moved with circulating CD8+ T-cell counts.

Sequencing used immunoSEQ multiplex PCR; TCRdb keeps in-frame clones, though not all of them. Of more than 9,500 clones listed, about four fifths are singletons. Germline values: CDR1 GTSNPN, CDR2 SVGIG (reference sequence). This CDR3 is 15 amino acids long. V was pared by 2 bases and J by 5 bases, with 16 bases between. Note on this clone: No antigen is known for it.

V is TRBV30 and J is TRBJ1-5; possibly TRBD1 for D (6 bases). The source was PBMCs, collected at disease progression, from a patient treated with ibrutinib. The clonotype comes from a human donor with chronic lymphocytic leukemia. The CDR3 DNA follows: TGTGCCTGGAGTCAAGGAGGGGGAGCGGATCAGCCCCAGCATTTT. It is translated as CAWSQGGGADQPQHF.